The source of this T cell receptor beta chain is a study of response to subunit inactivated influenza vaccine. TCRdb reanalysed the RT-PCR reads using MiXCR and keeps one entry per CDR3 protein. The sample contains hundreds of thousands of distinct CDR3 sequences, 13% of which appear only once. The CDR3 extends over 15 amino acids. Germline CDR1 is MNHEY and CDR2 is SVGEGT. V lost 6 bases, J lost 7 bases, and 19 bases lay in between. This TCR derives from a man between 50 and 59 years old who received an inactivated influenza vaccine. Sequenced here: PBMCs from blood, sampled roughly 48 days after vaccination. The chain recombines TRBV6-2 or TRBV6-3 with TRBJ1-5, with D possibly matching TRBD1 (6 bases). The CDR3 DNA sequence: TGTGCCAGCAGCCCACTTCCCTCAGGGGACCAGCCCCAGCATTTT. Amino acid sequence: CASSPLPSGDQPQHF.